The sequence of this T cell receptor beta chain was determined in a study of blood T cell repertoires in COVID-19. Study background: COVID-19 samples from acute and convalescent phases originated in the United States, Italy and Spain. T cells, B-cell-depleted T cells, or PBMCs supplied cDNA or gDNA.

Between the trimmed V and J ends, which lost 0 bases and 2 bases, there was a span of 9 bases. This CDR3 region has 14 residues. Per germline, CDR1 SGHRS and CDR2 YFSETQ. The authors' processing: From reference gene primer amplification, estimates of nucleated cell counts were derived. TCRdb's copy holds only in-frame clones and misses some; the assay was immunoSEQ multiplex PCR. V, J and clone size are taken as reported in that table, and D and trimming were inferred from the DNA itself. The sample holds tens of thousands of clones, roughly nine tenths seen once. J is TRBJ2-7 and V is TRBV5-1; D is possibly TRBD1 (6 bases). The origin of this receptor is a woman of 80 years or more with active or convalescent COVID-19. Input material: peripheral blood. Written as DNA, the CDR3 is TGCGCCAGCAGCTTGGTGGACAGCGCCTACGAGCAGTACTTC. This gives the protein CASSLVDSAYEQYF.